What follows describes a single T cell receptor (beta chain). This sample was included in a study of blood T cell repertoires in COVID-19. Study background: Both acute and convalescent COVID-19 samples were obtained from the United States, Italy and Spain.

As processed by the authors: Researchers report that nucleated cell counts were estimated from reference gene primer amplification. TCRdb keeps only in-frame clones here, not all; method: immunoSEQ multiplex PCR. That table furnishes V, J and clone size, whereas the DNA furnished D and trimming. In the table there are about 36,000 clones, around 80% of which are singletons. Deletions cut 1 base from V and 3 bases from J, with 12 bases between. The CDR3 loop spans 15 amino acids. Germline V gene data show CDR1 as SGHVS and CDR2 as FQNEAQ. The specimen sequenced was peripheral blood. The receptor's source is a man aged 55 to 70 with acute or convalescent COVID-19. The rearrangement joins TRBV7-8 to TRBJ2-5; possibly TRBD2 for D (6 bases). CDR3 region: CASSLELAMKETQYF. The CDR3 DNA sequence: TGTGCCAGCAGCTTAGAACTAGCTATGAAAGAGACCCAGTACTTC. Drawing the rest from reference TRBV7-8 and TRBJ2-5, the complete variable domain is GAGVSQSPRYKVAKRGQDVALRCDPISGHVSLFWYQQALGQGPEFLTYFQNEAQLDKSGLPSDRFFAERPEGSVSTLKIQRTQQEDSAVYLCASSLELAMKETQYFGPGTRLLVL.